The rows below give T cell receptor beta chains drawn from one sample of a study of control samples from healthy donors and cancer patients. TCRdb keeps only in-frame clones here, not all; method: immunoSEQ multiplex PCR. The sample contains 110,000 to 150,000 clones, approximately 92% of which appear only once. Sequenced: blood. The source of these receptors is a man aged 25-45 years in good health. Each CDR3 is given with its conserved first and last residue. The order of the fields is V gene, J gene, D gene, clone size, CDR3 protein, CDR3 DNA. D genes are given only for firm matches. The size of a clone is reported for some rows only, either as once, few or many, or as a class for expanded clones.

TRBV11-3	TRBJ1-4	TRBD1	NA	CASSPELTGEKLFF	TGTGCCAGCAGCCCCGAATTGACAGGGGAAAAACTGTTTTTT
TRBV27	TRBJ2-2	NA	NA	CASISGDTGELFF	TGTGCCAGCATCTCCGGGGACACCGGGGAGCTGTTTTTT
TRBV28	TRBJ2-7	NA	once	CASLGGKESYEQYF	TGTGCCAGCCTAGGGGGGAAGGAATCCTACGAGCAGTACTTC
TRBV10-2	TRBJ2-7	NA	NA	CASSEVAPSYEQYF	TGCGCCAGCAGTGAGGTAGCGCCATCCTACGAGCAGTACTTC
TRBV6-2/TRBV6-3	TRBJ2-3	NA	NA	CASSQQGTQYF	TGTGCCAGCAGCCAGCAAGGTACGCAGTATTTT
TRBV4-1	TRBJ1-2	NA	NA	CASSQVPMGVGYGYTF	TGCGCCAGCAGCCAAGTCCCCATGGGGGTTGGCTATGGCTACACCTTC
TRBV3-1/TRBV3-2	TRBJ1-2	NA	NA	CASSQAGYGYTF	TGTGCCAGCAGCCAAGCCGGCTATGGCTACACCTTC
TRBV28	TRBJ1-1	TRBD1	NA	CASSFVGQGQAFF	TGTGCCAGCAGTTTTGTTGGACAGGGACAAGCTTTCTTT
TRBV24-1	TRBJ2-2	NA	NA	CATSDLFGEAGELFF	TGTGCCACCAGTGATTTGTTCGGGGAAGCCGGGGAGCTGTTTTTT
TRBV3-1/TRBV3-2	TRBJ1-4	NA	NA	CASSRRFAYNEKLFF	TGTGCCAGCAGCCGGCGTTTTGCATATAATGAAAAACTGTTTTTT
TRBV9	TRBJ2-1	TRBD2	NA	CASSVGLADNEQFF	TGTGCCAGCAGCGTAGGACTAGCGGACAATGAGCAGTTCTTC
TRBV6-5	TRBJ2-6	TRBD1	NA	CASSYLKQGWLNVLTF	TGTGCCAGCAGTTACCTCAAACAGGGGTGGCTCAACGTCCTGACTTTC
TRBV30	TRBJ1-5	NA	few	CAWSGLRQDQPQHF	TGTGCCTGGAGTGGACTCAGACAGGATCAGCCCCAGCATTTT
TRBV24-1	TRBJ2-2	NA	NA	CATSWRDTGELFF	TGTGCCACCAGTTGGCGGGACACCGGGGAGCTGTTTTTT
TRBV7-9	TRBJ1-4	NA	NA	CASSSQGEKLFF	TGTGCCAGCAGCTCCCAGGGTGAAAAACTGTTTTTT
TRBV3-1/TRBV3-2	TRBJ1-3	NA	NA	CASSQTGHSGNTIYF	TGTGCCAGCAGCCAAACGGGACACTCTGGAAACACCATATATTTT
TRBV28	TRBJ1-4	NA	NA	CASREGGRSNEKLFF	TGTGCCAGTCGCGAGGGAGGACGGTCTAATGAAAAACTGTTTTTT
TRBV5-1	TRBJ1-2	NA	NA	CASSRIPGAGLEDYGYTF	TGCGCCAGCAGCAGGATACCGGGAGCGGGGCTTGAGGACTATGGCTACACCTTC
TRBV30	TRBJ2-2	NA	NA	CAWSAQGTGELFF	TGTGCCTGGAGTGCCCAGGGAACCGGGGAGCTGTTTTTT
TRBV7-5	TRBJ1-2	NA	NA	CARKSGLGPYGYTF	TGTGCCAGAAAATCAGGGCTCGGACCGTATGGCTACACCTTC
TRBV30	TRBJ2-7	NA	NA	CAWSVQGTYEQYF	TGTGCCTGGAGTGTACAGGGAACCTACGAGCAATACTTC
TRBV19	TRBJ1-6	NA	NA	CASSISDRTYNSPLHF	TGTGCCAGTAGTATATCCGACAGGACCTATAATTCACCCCTCCACTTT
TRBV18	TRBJ1-1	NA	NA	CASSQGQRDTEAFF	TGTGCCAGCTCACAAGGACAGCGGGACACTGAAGCTTTCTTT